Each of the 7 T cell receptor beta chains below was sequenced from the same sample in a study of blood T cell repertoires in COVID-19. TCRdb's table, derived via immunoSEQ multiplex PCR, lists solely in-frame clones and lacks some. The sample has about 310,000 clones; 85% to 90% are singletons. Source material: peripheral blood. The receptors derive from a woman under 40 with COVID-19, enrolled during active disease.

The chain has TRBV4-2 and TRBJ2-7; D possibly corresponds to TRBD1 (7 bases). This CDR3 is 16 amino acids long. The V end was cut by 0 bases, the J end by 7 bases, with 19 bases between. Germline CDR1 is LGHNA and CDR2 is YNFKEQ. Here the CDR3 reads CASSQDLPDRAGEQYF. CDR3 coding DNA: TGTGCCAGCAGCCAAGATCTACCAGACAGGGCGGGGGAGCAGTACTTC.

The rearrangement links TRBV11-2 to TRBJ2-1, with a weak D call TRBD2 (6 bases). The V gene lost 3 bases and the J gene lost 9 bases, with 15 bases spanning the gap. The germline V gene encodes CDR1 SGHAT and CDR2 FQNNGV. CDR3 length: 14 amino acids. The DNA of the CDR3 is TGTGCCAGCAGCTTTGGAGGGTTGAGCGGTGAGCAGTTCTTC. Protein: CASSFGGLSGEQFF.

The sample holds a few counts of this clone. The gene calls are TRBV6-1 and TRBJ2-7; TRBD2 is a possible D gene (5 bases). CDR1 is MNHNS and CDR2 is SASEGT in the germline V gene. V lost 1 base, J lost 3 bases, and 10 bases lay in between. The CDR3 runs 14 residues. The CDR3 DNA follows: TGTGCCAGCAGTGAAGGGGGAGTTGACTACGAGCAGTACTTC. Its translation: CASSEGGVDYEQYF.

The chain employs TRBV2 and TRBJ2-2, with 10 bases fitting TRBD2. The germline CDR1 and CDR2 sequences are SNHLY and FYNNEI. V trimming: 6 bases; J trimming: 0 bases; junction bases outside the gene matches: 1. The CDR3 runs 15 residues. The CDR3 region is CASSGTSANTGELFF. CDR3 nucleotide sequence: TGTGCCAGCAGCGGGACTAGCGCGAACACCGGGGAGCTGTTTTTT. Filled out from reference TRBV2 and TRBJ2-2, the complete variable domain reads EPEVTQTPSHQVTQMGQEVILRCVPISNHLYFYWYRQILGQKVEFLVSFYNNEISEKSEIFDDQFSVERPDGSNFTLKIRSTKLEDSAMYFCASSGTSANTGELFFGEGSRLTVL.

The J gene is TRBJ2-3, the V gene TRBV2; perhaps TRBD2 as D (5 bases). Germline CDR1 and CDR2: SNHLY and FYNNEI. With 3 bases removed from V and 5 bases from J, the gap between germline ends came to 12 bases. The length of the CDR3 is 14 residues. DNA of the CDR3: TGTGCCAGCAGTGATTTGGGAGCCCGAGATACGCAGTATTTT. This codes for CASSDLGARDTQYF.

This chain joins TRBV5-1 and TRBJ2-2; D remains ambiguous. CDR1 and CDR2 from the germline V gene are SGHRS and YFSETQ. With 0 bases removed from V and 3 bases from J, the gap between germline ends came to 3 bases. The CDR3 length is 13 residues. CDR3 sequence: CASSLVDTGELFF. The CDR3 DNA sequence: TGCGCCAGCAGCTTGGTAGACACCGGGGAGCTGTTTTTT.

This chain connects TRBV4-2 to TRBJ2-1; unclear D gene. Trimming cost V 1 base and J 5 bases, with 9 bases left between them. The length of the CDR3 is 14 residues. CDR1 LGHNA and CDR2 YNFKEQ come from the germline V gene. The CDR3 here is CASSQVYGDNEQFF. The CDR3 DNA is TGTGCCAGCAGCCAAGTTTATGGAGACAATGAGCAGTTCTTC.